This T cell receptor beta chain was sequenced for a study of T cell responses to AZD1222 COVID-19 vaccine. Findings and limits, study-wide: Donors were largely white British and mainly female; clonal diversity was possibly underestimated. Samples come after the peak T cell response, not at day 14.

Data came from immunoSEQ multiplex PCR; TCRdb stores just in-frame clones and leaves some out. The sample has 150,000 to 200,000 clones; 92% are singletons. Regarding this clone: Its matching antigen is unknown.

The analysis combined second doses at about 4 or about 12 weeks. The CDR3 loop spans 14 amino acids. The germline V gene has CDR1 LNHNV and CDR2 YYDKDF (reference sequence). V was trimmed by 0 bases and J by 5 bases, leaving 10 bases between them. The gene calls are TRBV15 and TRBJ1-1, with unresolved D. The starting material was peripheral blood, obtained 28 days after the second AZD1222 dose. This clonotype was sampled from an adult who received the AZD1222 COVID-19 vaccine. The CDR3 bases are TGTGCCACCAGCAGAGATCTGAGGGTAACTGAAGCTTTCTTT. It specifies CATSRDLRVTEAFF.